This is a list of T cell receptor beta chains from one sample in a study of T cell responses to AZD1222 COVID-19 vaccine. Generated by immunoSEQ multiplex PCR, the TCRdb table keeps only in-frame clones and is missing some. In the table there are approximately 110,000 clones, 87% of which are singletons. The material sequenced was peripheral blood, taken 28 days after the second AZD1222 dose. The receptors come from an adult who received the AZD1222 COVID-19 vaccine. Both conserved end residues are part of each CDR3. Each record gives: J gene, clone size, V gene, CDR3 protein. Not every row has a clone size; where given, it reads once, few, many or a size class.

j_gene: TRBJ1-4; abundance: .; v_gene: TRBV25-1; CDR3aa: CASSSGGTNEKLFF
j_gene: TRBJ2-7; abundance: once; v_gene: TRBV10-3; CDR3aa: CAIRPGLAGAEQYF
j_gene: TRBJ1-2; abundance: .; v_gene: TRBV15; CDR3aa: CATSRVLGGYTF
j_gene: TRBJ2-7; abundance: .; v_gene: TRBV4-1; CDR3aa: CASSQETRRSSYEQYF
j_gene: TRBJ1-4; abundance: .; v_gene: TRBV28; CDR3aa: CASSLLGQGNNEKLFF
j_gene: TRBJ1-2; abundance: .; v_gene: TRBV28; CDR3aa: CASSSPGTSGYGYTF
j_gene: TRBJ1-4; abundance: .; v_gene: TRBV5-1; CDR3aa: CASSLDSEKLFF
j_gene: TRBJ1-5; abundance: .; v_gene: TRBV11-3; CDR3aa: CASSLGPQEDNQPQHF
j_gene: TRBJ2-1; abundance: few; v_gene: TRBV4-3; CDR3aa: CASSLPATGCNEQFF
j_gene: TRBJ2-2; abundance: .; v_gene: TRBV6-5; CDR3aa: CASSYLSTTGELFF
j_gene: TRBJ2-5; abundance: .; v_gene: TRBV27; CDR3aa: CASSPDRGRGETQYF
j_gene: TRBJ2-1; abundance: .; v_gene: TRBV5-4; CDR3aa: CASSLPTSGSQINEQFF
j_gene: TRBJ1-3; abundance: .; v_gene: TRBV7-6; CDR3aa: CASSLATGAGNTIYF
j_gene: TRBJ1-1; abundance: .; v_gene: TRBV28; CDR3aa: CASIAGVNTEAFF
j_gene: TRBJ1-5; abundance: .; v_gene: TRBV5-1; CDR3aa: CASSLEGAGNQPQHF
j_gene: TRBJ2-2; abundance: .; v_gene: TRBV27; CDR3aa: CASSGTSGNVGELFF
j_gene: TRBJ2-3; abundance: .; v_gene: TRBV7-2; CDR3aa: CASSATSASTDTQYF
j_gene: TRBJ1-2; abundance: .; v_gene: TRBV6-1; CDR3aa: CASSDPARTGNYGYTF
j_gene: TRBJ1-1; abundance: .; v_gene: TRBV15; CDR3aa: CATRDGMNTEAFF
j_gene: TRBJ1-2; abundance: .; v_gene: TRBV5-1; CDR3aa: CASREGSGGYGYTF
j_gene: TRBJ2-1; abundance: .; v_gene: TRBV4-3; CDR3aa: CASSLQGVYNEQFF
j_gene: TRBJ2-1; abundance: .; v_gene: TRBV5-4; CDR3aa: CASSSGRASGSFNEQFF
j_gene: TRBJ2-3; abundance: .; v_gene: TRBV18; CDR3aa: CASSLRADTQYF
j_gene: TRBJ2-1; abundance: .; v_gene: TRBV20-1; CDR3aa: CSASYYNEQFF
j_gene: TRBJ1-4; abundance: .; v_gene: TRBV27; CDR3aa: CASSLAGSGNEKLFF
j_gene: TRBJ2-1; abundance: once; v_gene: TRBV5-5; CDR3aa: CASSLAGGGASGMSYNEQFF
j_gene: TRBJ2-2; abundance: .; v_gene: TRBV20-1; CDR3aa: CSASSGSVRFTGELFF
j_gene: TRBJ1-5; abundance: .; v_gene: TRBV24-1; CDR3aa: CATTWGGNQPQHF
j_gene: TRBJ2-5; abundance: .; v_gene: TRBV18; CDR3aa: CASSPSGSPSRETQYF
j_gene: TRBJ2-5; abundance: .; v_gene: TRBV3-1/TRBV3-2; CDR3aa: CASSRGRETQYF
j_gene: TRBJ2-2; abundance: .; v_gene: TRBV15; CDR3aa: CATSLKSFGVGGTGELFF
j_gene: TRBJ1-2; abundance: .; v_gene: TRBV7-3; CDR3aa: CASSPSRDTSNYGYTF
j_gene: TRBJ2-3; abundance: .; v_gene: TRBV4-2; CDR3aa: CASSQRVRDSHTDTQYF
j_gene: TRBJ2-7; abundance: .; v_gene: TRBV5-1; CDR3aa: CASSLYDEQYF
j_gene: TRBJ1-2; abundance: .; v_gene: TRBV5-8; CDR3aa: CASSLDRVNYGYTF
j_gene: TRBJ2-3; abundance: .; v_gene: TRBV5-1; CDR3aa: CASSLEGGIPTDTQYF
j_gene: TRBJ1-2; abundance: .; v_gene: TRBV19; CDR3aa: CASRPGTEVYGYTF
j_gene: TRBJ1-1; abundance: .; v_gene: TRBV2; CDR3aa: CASSYDREYNEAFF
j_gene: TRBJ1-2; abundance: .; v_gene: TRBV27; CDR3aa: CASKTGTQDGYTF
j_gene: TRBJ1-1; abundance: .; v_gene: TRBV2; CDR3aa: CAPSVGLEAFF
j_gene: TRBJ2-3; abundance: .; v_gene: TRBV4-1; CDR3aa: CASSQDLTTDTQYF
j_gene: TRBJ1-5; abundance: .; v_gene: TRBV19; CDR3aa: CASSIWRDRVIPQPQHF
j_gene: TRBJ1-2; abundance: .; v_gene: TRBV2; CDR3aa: CASSERQGDYGYTF
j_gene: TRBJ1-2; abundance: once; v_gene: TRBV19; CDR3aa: CASSKTDYGYTF
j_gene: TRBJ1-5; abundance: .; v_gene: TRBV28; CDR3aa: CASSSTAGHSNQPQHF
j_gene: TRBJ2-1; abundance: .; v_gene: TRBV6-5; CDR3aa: CASSNPFREQFF
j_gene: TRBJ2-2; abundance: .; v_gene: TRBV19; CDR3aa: CASSIRLAGELNTGELFF
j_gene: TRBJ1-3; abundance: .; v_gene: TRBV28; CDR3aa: CASKGLGLSSGNTIYF
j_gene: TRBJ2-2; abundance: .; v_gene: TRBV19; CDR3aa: CASSPDRVNTGELFF
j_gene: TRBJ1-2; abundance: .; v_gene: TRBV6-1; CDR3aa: CASSEQGAYGYTF
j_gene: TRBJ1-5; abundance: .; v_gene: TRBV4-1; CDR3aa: CASSQGLYRRGQPQHF
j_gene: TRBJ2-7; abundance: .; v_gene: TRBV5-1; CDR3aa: CASSQESYEQYF
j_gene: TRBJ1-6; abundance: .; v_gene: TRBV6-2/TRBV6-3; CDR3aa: CASSGQGGRSPLHF
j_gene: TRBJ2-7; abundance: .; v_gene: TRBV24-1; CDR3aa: CATIDRGHDSYEQYF
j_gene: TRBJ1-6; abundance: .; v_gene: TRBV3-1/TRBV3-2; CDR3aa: CASSHRHHNSPLHF
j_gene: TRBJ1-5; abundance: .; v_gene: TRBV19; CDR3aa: CASSIPDERRGRSNQPQHF
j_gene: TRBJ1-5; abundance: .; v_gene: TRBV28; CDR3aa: CASTDGGSNQPQHF
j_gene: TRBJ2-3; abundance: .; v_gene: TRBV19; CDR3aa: CASSIGREVRDTQYF
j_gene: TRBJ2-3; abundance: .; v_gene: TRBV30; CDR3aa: CAWSVASSSALNTQYF
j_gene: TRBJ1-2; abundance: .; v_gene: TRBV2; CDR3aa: CARVFDYGYTF